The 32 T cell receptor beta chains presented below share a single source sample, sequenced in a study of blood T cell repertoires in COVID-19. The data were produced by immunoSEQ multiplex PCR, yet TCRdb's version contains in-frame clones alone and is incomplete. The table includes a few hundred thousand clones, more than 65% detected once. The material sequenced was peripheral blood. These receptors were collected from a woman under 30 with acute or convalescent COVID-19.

CDR3 bases: TGTGCCAGCATCCAACCCCCGGGACAGGGAGAGGTTGGGTCACCCCTCCACTTT. It encodes CASIQPPGQGEVGSPLHF. The chain carries TRBV28 and TRBJ1-6, with 9 nucleotides matching TRBD1. This CDR3 region has 18 residues. The V gene's germline CDR1 is MDHEN and CDR2 SYDVKM. Germline trimming cut 7 bases from V and 10 bases from J; bases unmatched to any gene: 20. Supplemented by reference TRBV28 and TRBJ1-6, the full variable domain reads DVKVTQSSRYLVKRTGEKVFLECVQDMDHENMFWYRQDPGLGLRLIYFSYDVKMKEKGDIPEGYSVSREKKERFSLILESASTNQTSMYLCASIQPPGQGEVGSPLHFGNGTRLTVT.

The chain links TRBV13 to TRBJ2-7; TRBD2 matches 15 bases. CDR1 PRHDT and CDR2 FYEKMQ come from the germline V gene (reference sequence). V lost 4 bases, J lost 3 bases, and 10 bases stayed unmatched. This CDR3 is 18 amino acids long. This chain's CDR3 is CASSSGGGLAGGLYEQYF. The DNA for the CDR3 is TGTGCCAGCAGCTCAGGGGGGGGACTAGCGGGAGGTCTCTACGAGCAGTACTTC.

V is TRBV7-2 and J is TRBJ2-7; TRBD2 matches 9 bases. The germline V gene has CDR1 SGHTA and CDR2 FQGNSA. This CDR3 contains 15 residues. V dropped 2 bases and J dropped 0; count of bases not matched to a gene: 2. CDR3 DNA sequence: TGTGCCAGCAGCTTAAATAGCGGGAGCTCCTACGAGCAGTACTTC. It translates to CASSLNSGSSYEQYF.

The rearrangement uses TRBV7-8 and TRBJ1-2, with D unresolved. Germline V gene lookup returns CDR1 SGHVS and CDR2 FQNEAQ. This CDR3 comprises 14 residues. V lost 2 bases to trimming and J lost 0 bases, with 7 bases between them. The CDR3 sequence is CASSLWSANYGYTF. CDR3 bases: TGTGCCAGCAGCTTATGGTCAGCTAACTATGGCTACACCTTC.

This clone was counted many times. CDR3 in DNA: TGTGCCAGCAGCTTATCACGGAATTCACCCCTCCACTTT. Encoded protein: CASSLSRNSPLHF. This chain joins TRBV7-8 and TRBJ1-6; no firm D call. This CDR3 contains 13 residues. V lost 2 bases to trimming and J lost 7 bases, with 6 bases between them. Germline loops: CDR1 SGHVS, CDR2 FQNEAQ.

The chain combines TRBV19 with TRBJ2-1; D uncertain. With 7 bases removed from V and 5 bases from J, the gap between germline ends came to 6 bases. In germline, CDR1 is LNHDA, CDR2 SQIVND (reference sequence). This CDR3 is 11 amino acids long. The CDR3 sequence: CASMSDNEQFF. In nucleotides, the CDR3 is TGTGCCAGTATGTCGGACAATGAGCAGTTCTTC. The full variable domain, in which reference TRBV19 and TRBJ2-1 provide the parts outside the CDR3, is DGGITQSPKYLFRKEGQNVTLSCEQNLNHDAMYWYRQDPGQGLRLIYYSQIVNDFQKGDIAEGYSVSREKKESFPLTVTSAQKNPTAFYLCASMSDNEQFFGPGTRLTVL.

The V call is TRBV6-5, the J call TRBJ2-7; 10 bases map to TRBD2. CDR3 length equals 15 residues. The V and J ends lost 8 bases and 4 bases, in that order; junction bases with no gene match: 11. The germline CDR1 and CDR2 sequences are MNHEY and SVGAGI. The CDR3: CASLAGSSGSYEQYF. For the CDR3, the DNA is TGTGCCAGCCTTGCGGGGTCTAGCGGGAGTTACGAGCAGTACTTC.

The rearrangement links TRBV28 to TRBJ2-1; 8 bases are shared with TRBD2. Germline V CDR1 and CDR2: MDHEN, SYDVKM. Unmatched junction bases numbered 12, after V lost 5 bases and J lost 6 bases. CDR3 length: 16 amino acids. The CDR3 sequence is CASSPPAGVPGNEQFF. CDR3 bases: TGTGCCAGCAGTCCGCCAGCGGGAGTCCCTGGCAATGAGCAGTTCTTC. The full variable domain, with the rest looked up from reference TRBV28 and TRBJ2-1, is DVKVTQSSRYLVKRTGEKVFLECVQDMDHENMFWYRQDPGLGLRLIYFSYDVKMKEKGDIPEGYSVSREKKERFSLILESASTNQTSMYLCASSPPAGVPGNEQFFGPGTRLTVL.

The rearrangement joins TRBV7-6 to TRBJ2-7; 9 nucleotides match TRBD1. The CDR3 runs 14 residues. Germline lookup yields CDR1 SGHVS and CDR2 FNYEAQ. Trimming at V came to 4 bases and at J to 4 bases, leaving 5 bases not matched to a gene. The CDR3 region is CASSSSGTGYEQYF. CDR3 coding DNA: TGTGCCAGCAGCTCCTCCGGGACAGGGTACGAGCAGTACTTC.

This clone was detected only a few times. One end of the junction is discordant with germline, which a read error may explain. The DNA for the CDR3 is TGTGCCAGCAGCTTGGAGAGGGTTCAGCCCCCGCACTTC. Translated: CASSLERVQPPHF. The chain employs TRBV5-8 and TRBJ1-2, with D unresolved. From germline, CDR1 is SGHTS and CDR2 YDEGEE. The CDR3 covers 13 residues.

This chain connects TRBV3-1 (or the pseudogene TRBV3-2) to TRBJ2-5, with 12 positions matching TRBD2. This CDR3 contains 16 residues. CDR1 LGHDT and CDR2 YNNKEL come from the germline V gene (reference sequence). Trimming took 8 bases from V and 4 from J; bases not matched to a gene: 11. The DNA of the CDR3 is TGTGCCAGCGTACGTCGACTAGCGGGAGAATTAGAGACCCAGTACTTC. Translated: CASVRRLAGELETQYF.

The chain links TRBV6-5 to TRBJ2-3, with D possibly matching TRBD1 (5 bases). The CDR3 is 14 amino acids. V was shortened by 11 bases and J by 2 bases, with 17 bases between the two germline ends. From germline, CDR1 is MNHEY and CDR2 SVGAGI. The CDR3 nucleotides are TGTGCCGCTAGGGGCTTAAAACCCACAGATACGCAGTATTTT. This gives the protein CAARGLKPTDTQYF.

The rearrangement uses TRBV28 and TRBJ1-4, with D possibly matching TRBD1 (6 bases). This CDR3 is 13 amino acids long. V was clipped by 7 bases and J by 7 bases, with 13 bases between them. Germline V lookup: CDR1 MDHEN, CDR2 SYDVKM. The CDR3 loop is CASTPGAGEKLFF. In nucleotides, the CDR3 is TGTGCCAGCACCCCAGGGGCAGGTGAAAAACTGTTTTTT.

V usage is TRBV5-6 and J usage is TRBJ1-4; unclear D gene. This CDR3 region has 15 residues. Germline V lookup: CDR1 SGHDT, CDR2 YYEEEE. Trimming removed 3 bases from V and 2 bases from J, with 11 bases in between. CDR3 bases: TGTGCCAGCAGCTCAGCGATGCGGACTAATGAAAAACTGTTTTTT. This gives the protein CASSSAMRTNEKLFF.

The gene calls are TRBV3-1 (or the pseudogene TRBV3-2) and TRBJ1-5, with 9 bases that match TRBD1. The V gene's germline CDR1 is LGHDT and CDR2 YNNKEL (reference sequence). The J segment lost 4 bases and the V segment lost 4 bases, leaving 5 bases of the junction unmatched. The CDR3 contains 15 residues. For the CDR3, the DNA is TGTGCCAGCAGCCTGGGGACAGGGCGAAATCAGCCCCAGCATTTT. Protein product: CASSLGTGRNQPQHF.

CDR3 sequence reads: CASSGGVTSGSSYEQYF. In DNA, the CDR3 is TGTGCCAGCAGTGGAGGTGTGACTAGCGGGAGCTCCTACGAGCAGTACTTC. The chain uses TRBV2 and TRBJ2-7, with TRBD2 identical over 12 bases. There are 17 residues in the CDR3. The V gene's germline CDR1 is SNHLY and CDR2 FYNNEI. The ends lost 4 bases at V and 0 bases at J; junction bases unmatched: 7. Filled out from reference TRBV2 and TRBJ2-7, the complete variable domain reads EPEVTQTPSHQVTQMGQEVILRCVPISNHLYFYWYRQILGQKVEFLVSFYNNEISEKSEIFDDQFSVERPDGSNFTLKIRSTKLEDSAMYFCASSGGVTSGSSYEQYFGPGTRLTVT.

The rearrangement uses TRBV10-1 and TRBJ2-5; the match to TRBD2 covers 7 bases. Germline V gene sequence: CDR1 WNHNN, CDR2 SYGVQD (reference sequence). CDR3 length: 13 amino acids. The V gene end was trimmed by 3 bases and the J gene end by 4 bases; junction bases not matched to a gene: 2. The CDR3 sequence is CASSESGIETQYF. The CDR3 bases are TGCGCCAGCAGTGAAAGCGGGATAGAGACCCAGTACTTC.

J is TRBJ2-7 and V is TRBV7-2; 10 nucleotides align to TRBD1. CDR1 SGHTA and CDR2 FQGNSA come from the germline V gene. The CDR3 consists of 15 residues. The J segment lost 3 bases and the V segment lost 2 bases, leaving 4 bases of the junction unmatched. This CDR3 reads CASSLPGQGNYEQYF. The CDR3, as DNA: TGTGCCAGCAGCTTACCGGGACAGGGGAACTACGAGCAGTACTTC.

The DNA for the CDR3 is TGTGCCAGCAGTCCCAGGCTAGCCGATGAGCAGTTCTTC. Its translation: CASSPRLADEQFF. This rearrangement joins TRBV12-3 or TRBV12-4 to TRBJ2-1, with a tentative D call TRBD2 (5 bases). The CDR3 covers 13 residues. Trimming cost V 5 bases and J 8 bases, with 13 bases left between them.

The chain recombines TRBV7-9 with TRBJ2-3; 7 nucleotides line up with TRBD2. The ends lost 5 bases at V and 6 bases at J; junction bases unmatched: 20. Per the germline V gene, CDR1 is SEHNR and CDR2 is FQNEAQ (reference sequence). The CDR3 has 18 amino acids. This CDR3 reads CASSQSWASGPPSDTQYF. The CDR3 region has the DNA TGTGCCAGCAGCCAAAGTTGGGCTAGCGGCCCCCCGTCGGATACGCAGTATTTT.

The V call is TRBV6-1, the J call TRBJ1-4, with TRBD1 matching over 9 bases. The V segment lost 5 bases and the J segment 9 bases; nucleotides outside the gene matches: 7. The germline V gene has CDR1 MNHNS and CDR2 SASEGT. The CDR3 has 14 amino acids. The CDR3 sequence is CASSTGTGIKKLFF. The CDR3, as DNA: TGTGCCAGCAGTACCGGGACAGGGATTAAAAAACTGTTTTTT.

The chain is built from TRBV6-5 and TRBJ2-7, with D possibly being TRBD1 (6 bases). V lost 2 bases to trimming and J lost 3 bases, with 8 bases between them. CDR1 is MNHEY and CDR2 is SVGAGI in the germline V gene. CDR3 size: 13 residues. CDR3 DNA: TGTGCCAGCAGTTACCAACAGGGCTACGAGCAGTACTTC. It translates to CASSYQQGYEQYF.

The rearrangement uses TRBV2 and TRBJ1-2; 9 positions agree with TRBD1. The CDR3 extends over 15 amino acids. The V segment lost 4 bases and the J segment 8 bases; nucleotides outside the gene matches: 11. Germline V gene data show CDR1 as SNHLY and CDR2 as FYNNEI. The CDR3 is CASSGMRTGVEGYTF. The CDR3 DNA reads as TGTGCCAGCAGTGGGATGAGGACAGGGGTAGAGGGCTACACCTTC.

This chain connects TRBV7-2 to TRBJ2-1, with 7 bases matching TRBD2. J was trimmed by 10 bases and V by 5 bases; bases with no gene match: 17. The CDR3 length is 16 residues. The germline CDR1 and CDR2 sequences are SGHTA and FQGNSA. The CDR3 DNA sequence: TGTGCCAGCAGCCCCAGACCGGGGACTATGCCCCAGGAGCAGTTCTTC. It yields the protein CASSPRPGTMPQEQFF.

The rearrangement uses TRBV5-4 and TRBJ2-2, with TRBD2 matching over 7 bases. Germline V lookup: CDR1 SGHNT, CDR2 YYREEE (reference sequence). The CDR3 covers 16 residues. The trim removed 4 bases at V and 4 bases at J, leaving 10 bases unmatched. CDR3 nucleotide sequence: TGTGCCAGCAGCCCCTGGGCTAGCGGTGGCACCGGGGAGCTGTTTTTT. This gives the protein CASSPWASGGTGELFF. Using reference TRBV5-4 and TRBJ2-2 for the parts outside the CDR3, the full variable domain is ETGVTQSPTHLIKTRGQQVTLRCSSQSGHNTVSWYQQALGQGPQFIFQYYREEENGRGNFPPRFSGLQFPNYSSELNVNALELDDSALYLCASSPWASGGTGELFFGEGSRLTVL.

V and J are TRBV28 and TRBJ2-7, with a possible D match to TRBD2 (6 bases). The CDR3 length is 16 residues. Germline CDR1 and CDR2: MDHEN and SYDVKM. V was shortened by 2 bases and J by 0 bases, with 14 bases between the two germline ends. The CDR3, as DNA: TGTGCCAGCAGTTTAGTTCGGGGGATTAGCTCCTACGAGCAGTACTTC. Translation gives CASSLVRGISSYEQYF.

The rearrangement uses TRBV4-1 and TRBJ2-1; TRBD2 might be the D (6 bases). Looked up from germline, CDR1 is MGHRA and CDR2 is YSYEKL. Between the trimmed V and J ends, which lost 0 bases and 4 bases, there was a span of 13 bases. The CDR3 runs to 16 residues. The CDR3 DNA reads TGCGCCAGCAGCCAAGATGGAACGGGGGATTACAATGAGCAGTTCTTC. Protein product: CASSQDGTGDYNEQFF.

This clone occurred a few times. This CDR3 is CASSQQFGANVLTF. The CDR3 nucleotides read TGTGCCAGCAGCCAACAGTTCGGGGCCAACGTCCTGACTTTC. The J gene is TRBJ2-6, the V gene TRBV14; D gene unclear. The CDR3 sequence is 14 residues long. Germline loops: CDR1 SGHDN, CDR2 FVKESK. Trimming took off 2 bases at V and 4 bases at J, with 6 bases between the two ends. Looking up the rest from reference TRBV14 and TRBJ2-6 gives the full variable domain: EAGVTQFPSHSVIEKGQTVTLRCDPISGHDNLYWYRRVMGKEIKFLLHFVKESKQDESGMPNNRFLAERTGGTYSTLKVQPAELEDSGVYFCASSQQFGANVLTFGAGSRLTVL.

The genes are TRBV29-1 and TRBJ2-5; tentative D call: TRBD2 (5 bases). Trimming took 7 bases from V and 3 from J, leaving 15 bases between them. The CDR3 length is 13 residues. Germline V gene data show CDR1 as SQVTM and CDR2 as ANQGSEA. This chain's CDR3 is CSERRTGKETQYF. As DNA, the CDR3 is TGCAGCGAGCGGCGGACTGGAAAAGAGACCCAGTACTTC.

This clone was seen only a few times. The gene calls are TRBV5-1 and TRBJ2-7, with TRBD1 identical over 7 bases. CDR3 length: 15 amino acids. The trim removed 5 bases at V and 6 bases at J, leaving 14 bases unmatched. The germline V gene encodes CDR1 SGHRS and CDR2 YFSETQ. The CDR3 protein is CASSLGLTGLGEQYF. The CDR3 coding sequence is TGCGCCAGCAGTCTGGGGCTGACAGGGTTAGGCGAGCAGTACTTC.

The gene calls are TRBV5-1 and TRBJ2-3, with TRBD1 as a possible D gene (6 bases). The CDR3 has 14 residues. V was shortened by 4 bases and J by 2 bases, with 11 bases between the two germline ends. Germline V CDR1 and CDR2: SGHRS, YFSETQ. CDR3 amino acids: CASSEDSYTDTQYF. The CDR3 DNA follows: TGCGCCAGCAGCGAGGACAGCTACACAGATACGCAGTATTTT.

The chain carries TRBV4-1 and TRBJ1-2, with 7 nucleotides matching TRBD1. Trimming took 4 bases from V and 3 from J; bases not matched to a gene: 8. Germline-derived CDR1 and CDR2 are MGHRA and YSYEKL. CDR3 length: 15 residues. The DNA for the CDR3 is TGCGCCAGCAGCCCGGGGACAGTATGGGACTATGGCTACACCTTC. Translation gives CASSPGTVWDYGYTF.